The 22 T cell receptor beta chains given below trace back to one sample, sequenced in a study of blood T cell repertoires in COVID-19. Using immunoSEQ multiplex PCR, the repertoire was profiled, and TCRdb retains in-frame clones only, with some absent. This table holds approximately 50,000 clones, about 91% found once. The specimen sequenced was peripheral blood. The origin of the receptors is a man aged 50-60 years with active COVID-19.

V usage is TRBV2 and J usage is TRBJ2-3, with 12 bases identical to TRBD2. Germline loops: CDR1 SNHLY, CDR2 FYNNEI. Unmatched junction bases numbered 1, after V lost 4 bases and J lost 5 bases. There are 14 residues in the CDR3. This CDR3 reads CASSVGLAGDTQYF. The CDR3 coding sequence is TGTGCCAGCAGTGTGGGACTAGCGGGAGATACGCAGTATTTT.

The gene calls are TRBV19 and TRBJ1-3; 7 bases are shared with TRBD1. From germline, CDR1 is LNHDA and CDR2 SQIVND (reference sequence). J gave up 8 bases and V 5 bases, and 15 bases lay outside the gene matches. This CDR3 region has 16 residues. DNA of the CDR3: TGTGCCAGTAGTGGTCCCCACGTTAACAGGGGTTACACCATATATTTT. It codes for CASSGPHVNRGYTIYF.

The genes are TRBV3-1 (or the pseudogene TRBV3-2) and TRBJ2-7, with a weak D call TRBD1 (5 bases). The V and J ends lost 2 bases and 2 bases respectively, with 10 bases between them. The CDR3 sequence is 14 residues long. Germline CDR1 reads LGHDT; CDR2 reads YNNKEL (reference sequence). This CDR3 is CASSQNIGAYEQYF. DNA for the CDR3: TGTGCCAGCAGCCAAAATATAGGGGCCTACGAGCAGTACTTC.

The CDR3 nucleotides read TGCGCCAGCAGCCAAGATCGAGCGGGGGGAAAGGGGCAAGAGACCCAGTACTTC. Encoded protein: CASSQDRAGGKGQETQYF. V is TRBV4-3 and J is TRBJ2-5; 9 positions match TRBD2. V lost 0 bases and J lost 2; bases outside the gene matches: 10. This CDR3 is built from 18 residues. Looked up from germline, CDR1 is LGHNA and CDR2 is YSLEER.

CDR3 nucleotides: TGTGCCAGCAACCACGGGTCCTCTGGGGGCCGCACAGATACGCAGTATTTT. The encoded protein is CASNHGSSGGRTDTQYF. This rearrangement joins TRBV3-1 (or the pseudogene TRBV3-2) to TRBJ2-3; possible D gene TRBD1, 6 bases. CDR1 is LGHDT and CDR2 is YNNKEL in the germline V gene (reference sequence). This CDR3 comprises 17 residues. Trimming pared 7 bases from V and 1 base from J, leaving 21 bases between.

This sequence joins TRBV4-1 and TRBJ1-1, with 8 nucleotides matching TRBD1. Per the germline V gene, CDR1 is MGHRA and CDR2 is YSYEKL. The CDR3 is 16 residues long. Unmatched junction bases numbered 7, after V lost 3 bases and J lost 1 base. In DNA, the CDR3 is TGCGCCAGCAGCCAGTACCAGGGGGCCAGGAACACTGAAGCTTTCTTT. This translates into CASSQYQGARNTEAFF.

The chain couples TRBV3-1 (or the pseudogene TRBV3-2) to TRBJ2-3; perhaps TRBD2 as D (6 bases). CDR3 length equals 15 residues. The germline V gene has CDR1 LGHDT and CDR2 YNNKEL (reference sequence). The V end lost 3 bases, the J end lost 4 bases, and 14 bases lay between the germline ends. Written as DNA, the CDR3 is TGTGCCAGCAGCCAGGGGGGAAGGAGGTCAGATACGCAGTATTTT. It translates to CASSQGGRRSDTQYF.

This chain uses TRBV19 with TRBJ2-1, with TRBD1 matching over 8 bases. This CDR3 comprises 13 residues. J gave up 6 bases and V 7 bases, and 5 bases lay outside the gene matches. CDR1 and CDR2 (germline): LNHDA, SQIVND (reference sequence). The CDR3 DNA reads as TGTGCCAGTACCAGGACAGGGTTCAATGAGCAGTTCTTC. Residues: CASTRTGFNEQFF.

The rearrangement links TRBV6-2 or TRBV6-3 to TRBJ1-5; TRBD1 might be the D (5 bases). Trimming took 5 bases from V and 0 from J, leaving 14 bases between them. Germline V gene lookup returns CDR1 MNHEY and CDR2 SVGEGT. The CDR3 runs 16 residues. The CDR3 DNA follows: TGTGCCAGCAGTAACCTACGCGACAGTAGCAATCAGCCCCAGCATTTT. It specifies CASSNLRDSSNQPQHF.

CDR3: CASSDARSANYGYTF. CDR3 DNA: TGTGCCAGCAGTGATGCCCGGTCGGCTAACTATGGCTACACCTTC. The chain recombines TRBV25-1 with TRBJ1-2; D ambiguous. The germline V and J ends were trimmed by 3 bases and 0 bases, with 11 bases remaining between them. Germline CDR1 reads MGHDK; CDR2 reads SYGVNS. The CDR3 is 15 amino acids.

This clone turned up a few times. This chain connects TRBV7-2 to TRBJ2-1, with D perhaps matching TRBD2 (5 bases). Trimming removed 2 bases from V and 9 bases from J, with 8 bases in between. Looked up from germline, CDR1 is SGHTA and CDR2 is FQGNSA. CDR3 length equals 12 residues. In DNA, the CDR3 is TGTGCCAGCAGCTTAACGGGGATTGAGCAGTTCTTC. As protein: CASSLTGIEQFF.

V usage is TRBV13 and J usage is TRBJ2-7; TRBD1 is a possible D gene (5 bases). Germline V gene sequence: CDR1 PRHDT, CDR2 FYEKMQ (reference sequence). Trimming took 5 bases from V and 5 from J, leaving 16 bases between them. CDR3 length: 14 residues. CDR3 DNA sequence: TGTGCCAGCAGCCCGTCCAGGGTGAGGAACGAGCAGTACTTC. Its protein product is CASSPSRVRNEQYF.

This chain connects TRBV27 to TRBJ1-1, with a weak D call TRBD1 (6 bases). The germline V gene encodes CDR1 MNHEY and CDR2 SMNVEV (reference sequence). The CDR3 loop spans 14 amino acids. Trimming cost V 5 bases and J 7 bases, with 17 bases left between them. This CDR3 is CASSPGSGGHEAFF. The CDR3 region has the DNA TGTGCCAGCAGTCCCGGTTCCGGGGGGCATGAAGCTTTCTTT.

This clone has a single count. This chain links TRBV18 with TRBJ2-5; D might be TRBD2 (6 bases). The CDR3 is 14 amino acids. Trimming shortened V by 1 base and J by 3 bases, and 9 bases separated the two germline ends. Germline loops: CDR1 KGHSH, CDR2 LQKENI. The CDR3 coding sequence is TGTGCCAGCTCACCACGGACGGGAGAAGAGACCCAGTACTTC. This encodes CASSPRTGEETQYF.

CDR3 nucleotides: TGCGCCAGCTGGCCCGGGACTAGCGGGGGGGCGGTTACGCAGTATTTT. Its translation: CASWPGTSGGAVTQYF. This chain joins TRBV5-1 and TRBJ2-3; 16 bases map to TRBD2. This CDR3 is built from 16 residues. Looked up from germline, CDR1 is SGHRS and CDR2 is YFSETQ. Trimming took 7 bases from V and 8 from J; bases not matched to a gene: 10. Based on the CDR3 plus reference TRBV5-1 and TRBJ2-3, the full variable domain is KAGVTQTPRYLIKTRGQQVTLSCSPISGHRSVSWYQQTPGQGLQFLFEYFSETQRNKGNFPGRFSGRQFSNSRSEMNVSTLELGDSALYLCASWPGTSGGAVTQYFGPGTRLTVL.

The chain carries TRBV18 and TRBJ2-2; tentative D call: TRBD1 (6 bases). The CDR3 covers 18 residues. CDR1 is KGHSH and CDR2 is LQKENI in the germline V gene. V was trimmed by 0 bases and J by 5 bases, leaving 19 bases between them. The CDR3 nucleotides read TGTGCCAGCTCACCACCGGCTTTTGGCAGGGGTGAAACCGGGGAGCTGTTTTTT. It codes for CASSPPAFGRGETGELFF. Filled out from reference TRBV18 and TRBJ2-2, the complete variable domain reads NAGVMQNPRHLVRRRGQEARLRCSPMKGHSHVYWYRQLPEEGLKFMVYLQKENIIDESGMPKERFSAEFPKEGPSILRIQQVVRGDSAAYFCASSPPAFGRGETGELFFGEGSRLTVL.

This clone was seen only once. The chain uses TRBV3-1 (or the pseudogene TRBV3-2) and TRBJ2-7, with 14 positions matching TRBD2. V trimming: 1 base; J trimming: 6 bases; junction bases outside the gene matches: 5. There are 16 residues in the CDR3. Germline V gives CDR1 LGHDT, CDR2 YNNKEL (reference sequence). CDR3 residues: CASSQGSGLAGAEQYF. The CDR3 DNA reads TGTGCCAGCAGCCAAGGATCGGGACTAGCGGGAGCCGAGCAGTACTTC.

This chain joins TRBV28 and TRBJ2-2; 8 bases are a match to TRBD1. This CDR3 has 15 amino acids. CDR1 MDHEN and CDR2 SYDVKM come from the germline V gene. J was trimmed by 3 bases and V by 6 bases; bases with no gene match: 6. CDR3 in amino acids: CASSTQGGHTGELFF. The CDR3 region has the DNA TGTGCCAGCAGCACACAGGGGGGACACACCGGGGAGCTGTTTTTT. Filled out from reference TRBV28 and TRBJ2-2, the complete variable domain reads DVKVTQSSRYLVKRTGEKVFLECVQDMDHENMFWYRQDPGLGLRLIYFSYDVKMKEKGDIPEGYSVSREKKERFSLILESASTNQTSMYLCASSTQGGHTGELFFGEGSRLTVL.

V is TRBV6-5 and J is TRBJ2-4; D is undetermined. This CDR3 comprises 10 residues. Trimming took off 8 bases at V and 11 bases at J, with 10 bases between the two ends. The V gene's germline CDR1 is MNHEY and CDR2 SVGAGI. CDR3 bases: TGTGCCAGCGGATGGGCAGTTCAGTACTTC. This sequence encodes CASGWAVQYF.

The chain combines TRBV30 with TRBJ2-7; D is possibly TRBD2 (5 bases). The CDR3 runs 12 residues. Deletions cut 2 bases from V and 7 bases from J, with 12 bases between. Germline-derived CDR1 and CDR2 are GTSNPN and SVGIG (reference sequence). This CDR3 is CAWSLGPGEQYF. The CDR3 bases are TGTGCCTGGAGTCTGGGCCCGGGGGAGCAGTACTTC.

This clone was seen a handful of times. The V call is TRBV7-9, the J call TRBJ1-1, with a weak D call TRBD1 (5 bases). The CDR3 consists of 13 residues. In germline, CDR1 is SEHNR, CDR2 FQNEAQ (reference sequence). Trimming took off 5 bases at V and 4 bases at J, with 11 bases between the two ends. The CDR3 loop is CASSPRGSTEAFF. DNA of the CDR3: TGTGCCAGCAGCCCCCGGGGGTCCACTGAAGCTTTCTTT.

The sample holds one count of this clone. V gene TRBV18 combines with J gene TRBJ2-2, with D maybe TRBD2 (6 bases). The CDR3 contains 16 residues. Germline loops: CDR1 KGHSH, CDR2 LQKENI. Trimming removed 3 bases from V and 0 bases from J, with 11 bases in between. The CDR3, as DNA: TGTGCCAGCTCACCCCCGGGAGCACCGAACACCGGGGAGCTGTTTTTT. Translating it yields CASSPPGAPNTGELFF.